This entry features one TCR beta chain sequence. Its antigen remains unidentified. Base qualities were left out, and no much larger clone turns up one base away. Other DNA sequences within the sample encode an identical CDR3. Using the deep immunoSEQ assay, multiplex PCR amplified TCR CDR3 regions from genomic DNA. Extracted genomic DNA from each cell subset was spread evenly across all wells of several immunoSEQ 96-well plates, with each plate serving as a replicate. Each replicate PCR for sorted subsets received 150 to 250 ng genomic DNA, equal to tens of thousands of T cell genomes. Purified libraries were measured with a Qubit 3.0 fluorometer, size-checked on a Bioanalyzer 2100, and measured again with the KAPA Library Quantification kit. Each immunoSEQ 96-well plate was sequenced on its own single-read 150-cycle Illumina NextSeq 550 flow cell. In the authors' own workflow: The immunoSEQ output contained only junctional sequences without quality scores, so filtering could not match that applied to full-length reads. To assign V/J genes and CDR3, sequences were annotated using PyIR, a Python wrapper for IgBLAST v1.9, with IMGT germline references. Reads were removed for weak V/J assignments (E-value above 1e-6), missing CDR3, stop codons, out-of-frame junctions, or ambiguous translated residues. V3J clonotypes were defined as sequences sharing an identical inferred V gene, J gene, and CDR3 amino acid sequence. Percentage overlap between repertoires was computed as shared unique clonotypes divided by the size of the smaller repertoire. Repertoire richness was assessed with RTK rarefaction, the Chao1 estimator, and Recon v2.1 estimates of unobserved clonotypes. Generation probabilities for all TCRbeta clonotypes obtained by the gDNA method from a handful of donors were computed using OLGA. TCRdb holds this immuneACCESS table with in-frame rearrangements only. Some clones are missing; in checked studies, unresolved V genes explain under half, and the rest has no known cause. V and J calls plus clone size are reproduced from that table; the DNA served to infer D and trimming. This sample lists under 2,500,000 clones; almost 96% were detected once. Roughly 0.13% of the sample is held by the ten biggest clonotypes.

Reading the germline V gene gives CDR1 SGHRS and CDR2 YFSETQ. The CDR3 spans 14 residues, from the cysteine through the phenylalanine. Only the CDR3 part of the read is kept: 42 bases, read in frame from the first base. The junction shows trimming of 1 base on V and 5 bases on J, plus 12 bases between the germline ends. This sample is drawn from a study of shared clonotypes between healthy human individuals (dated by TCRdb to 2020 to 2021). For the study in its entirety: The cohort comprised two women and a few men aged 18 to 49 years. For each donor, CD4 naive and CD4 memory were each run on three plates, CD8 naive on two plates, and CD8 memory on one plate. The study deeply sequenced blood TCR repertoires of five healthy adults to estimate repertoire size and the extent of clonotype sharing between individuals. To increase sequencing depth and limit assay-specific biases, TCR repertoire library preparation and sequencing were carried out by different laboratories using diverse techniques. Leukapheresis yielded between about 0.85 and 10 billion PBMCs per donor.

The donors were healthy, HIV-negative adults with no recently reported acute infections or vaccinations. All donors were Caucasian adults living in Nashville, Tennessee, USA. CD4+ T cells were enriched by magnetic negative selection, after which naive cells were positively selected on CD45RA and the negative fraction was taken as the memory subset. Blood was obtained by leukapheresis, after which PBMCs were separated by Ficoll-Histopaque density gradient centrifugation and cryopreserved in liquid nitrogen vapor phase. Purity and quantity of every magnetically sorted T cell population were checked by analytical flow cytometry. Each sorted fraction had its genomic DNA isolated and then quantified by UV absorbance on a Nanodrop 2000c. The paper's findings and limits, for the study overall: Sampling was restricted to blood, and TCR repertoires in tissue are likely to differ from TCR repertoires in blood. Clonotypes shared by all four sorted-subset donors showed higher generation probabilities than non-shared clonotypes. The genetic and exposure-history diversity represented was limited by the small number of donors. Based on pairwise subsampling, the degree of clonotype sharing among donors was expected to be affected by sequencing depth. Incomplete sequencing was indicated by rarefaction of sorted-subset datasets, despite the large sequencing depth. When a handful of donors were compared, the shared fraction of clonotypes was about 5.5% for naive CD4, roughly 3.3% for naive CD8, 2.3% for memory CD4, and 0.4% for memory CD8. Naive subsets generally had larger estimated clonotype richness than memory subsets.

Sequenced input: naive CD4+ T cells sorted from blood. The cell subset or site label here, explained by the study, means: CD45RA+ positively selected. The sequence derives from a man younger than 35 in good health. The sequence joins TRBV5-1 to TRBJ2-5; the D segment could be TRBD2, given 5 matching bases. CDR3 sequence: CASSLSGSGETQYF. The nucleotide sequence is given as TGCGCCAGCAGCTTGTCGGGGTCTGGGGAGACCCAGTACTTC.